This T cell receptor beta chain was identified in a study of T-cell memory formation after mild COVID-19. In the study overall: TCR clusters were largely donor specific. Regarding the study as a whole: Largely, contracting CD4+ clones fell within CM and EM, and contracting CD8+ clones within EMRA. Day 15 to 85 contracting clones showed balanced CD4/CD8; day 15 to 37 expanders favored CD4+. Confirmation of SARS-CoV-2 specificity was lacking for second-wave clones peaking day 37.

Via MiXCR, TCRdb re-called the 5' RACE reads, giving one row per CDR3 protein. The data show roughly 130,000 distinct CDR3 sequences, more than 15% seen once. The CDR3 is made up of 15 amino acids. The V gene lost 6 bases and the J gene lost 7 bases, with 16 bases spanning the gap. Germline loops: CDR1 SGHAT, CDR2 FQNNGV. On this clonotype: Its antigen is unidentified.

This sequence joins TRBV11-2 and TRBJ1-6, with D possibly being TRBD1 (5 bases). The sequence derives from a man aged 18 to 35 who had mild COVID-19 (a few samples of this study predate the infection). Cell type and time point are not known. Material for sequencing was PBMCs or a T cell subset sorted from them (not recorded which). The CDR3 loop reads CASRRPGPRNSPLHF. The CDR3 DNA reads as TGTGCCAGCAGACGTCCGGGGCCCAGGAATTCACCCCTCCACTTT.